This T cell receptor beta chain is from a study of shared clonotypes between healthy human individuals. Broader study findings: Compared with memory subsets, naive subsets generally had larger estimated richness. Rarefaction showed that sequencing of sorted subsets was incomplete (despite large depth). Generation probabilities of non-shared clonotypes were lower (relative to those shared by all four donors).

Clones were read by immunoSEQ multiplex PCR, and TCRdb kept only the in-frame ones, dropping some. The sample includes about 2,200,000 clones, more than 85% seen only once; the top ten take about 1.5%. Notes on this clone: Its antigen is as yet unknown.

It was CD45RO-negative cells, positively selected for CCR7, that made up naive CD8 cells, with terminally differentiated effector memory CD45RA+ cells excluded. V was clipped by 4 bases and J by 3 bases; unmatched bases: 5. CDR1 is SGDLS, CDR2 YYNGEE, per germline. This CDR3 is built from 14 residues. The rearrangement uses TRBV9 and TRBJ2-7; 9 nucleotides line up with TRBD1. This sequence originates from a man aged 18 to 30 in good health. Some clones in this sample may be carry-over from other donors' samples. The sample comprised naive CD8+ T cells from PBMCs. CDR3 DNA sequence: TGTGCCAGCAGCAGACAGGGGGGCTTCTACGAGCAGTACTTC. Translated, it gives CASSRQGGFYEQYF.